One and the same sample provided the 5 T cell receptor beta chains below, sequenced in a study of early T cells in non-severe SARS-CoV-2 infection. TCRdb fed the 5' RACE reads into MiXCR, producing one record per CDR3 protein. The sample contains about 110,000 distinct CDR3 sequences, about 12% of which appear only once. The specimen sequenced was whole blood. Receptors originate from an adult who was a healthcare worker with PCR-confirmed SARS-CoV-2 infection or an uninfected control (not recorded which).

This clonotype was detected many times. V gene TRBV29-1 combines with J gene TRBJ2-7; 11 bases map to TRBD2. Germline V gene sequence: CDR1 SQVTM, CDR2 ANQGSEA. This CDR3 has 13 amino acids. V shed 6 bases and J 2 bases; nucleotides not matched to a gene: 3. In DNA, the CDR3 is TGCAGCGTGACTAGCGGGATCACCTACGAGCAGTACTTC. It yields the protein CSVTSGITYEQYF.

The chain combines TRBV6-2 or TRBV6-3 with TRBJ2-1; D is uncertain. The V gene's germline CDR1 is MNHEY and CDR2 SVGEGT. The CDR3 is 15 residues long. V lost 6 bases and J 2 bases, leaving 14 bases between the germline ends. CDR3 coding DNA: TGTGCCAGCAGGACATCTGGCGGTACCTACAATGAGCAGTTCTTC. Amino acid sequence: CASRTSGGTYNEQFF.

The genes are TRBV29-1 and TRBJ2-1, with TRBD2 matching over 11 bases. The length of the CDR3 is 15 residues. Germline CDR1 SQVTM, CDR2 ANQGSEA. The V and J ends lost 4 bases and 6 bases, in that order; junction bases with no gene match: 8. The CDR3 reads CSVARTSGRSNEQFF. The CDR3, as DNA: TGCAGCGTTGCCCGAACTAGCGGGAGATCCAATGAGCAGTTCTTC.

This chain's CDR3 is CASSFLTPTDTQYF. The DNA for the CDR3 is TGCGCCAGCAGCTTTCTTACCCCCACAGATACGCAGTATTTT. The V call is TRBV5-1, the J call TRBJ2-3; no definite D call. This CDR3 spans 14 amino acids. Trimming cost V 2 bases and J 2 bases, with 9 bases left between them. The germline V gene encodes CDR1 SGHRS and CDR2 YFSETQ.

CDR3 coding DNA: TGCAGTTTGGGGGGACTTATTAATGGCTACACCTTC. Translation gives CSLGGLINGYTF. The chain joins TRBV20-1 to TRBJ1-2, with a tentative D call TRBD1 (5 bases). In germline, CDR1 is DFQATT, CDR2 SNEGSKA (reference sequence). There are 12 residues in the CDR3. V was pared by 8 bases and J by 6 bases, with 16 bases between.